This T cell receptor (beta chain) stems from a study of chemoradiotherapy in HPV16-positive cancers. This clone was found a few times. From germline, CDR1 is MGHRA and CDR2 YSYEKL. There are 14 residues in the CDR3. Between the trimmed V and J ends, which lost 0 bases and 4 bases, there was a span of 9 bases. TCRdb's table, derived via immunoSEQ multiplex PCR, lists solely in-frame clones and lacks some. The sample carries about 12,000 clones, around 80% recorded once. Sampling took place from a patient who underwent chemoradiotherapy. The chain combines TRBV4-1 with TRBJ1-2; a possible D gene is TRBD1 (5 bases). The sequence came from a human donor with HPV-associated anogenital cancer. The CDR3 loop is CASSQDRGTYGYTF. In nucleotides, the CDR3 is TGCGCCAGCAGCCAAGATCGGGGGACCTATGGCTACACCTTC.